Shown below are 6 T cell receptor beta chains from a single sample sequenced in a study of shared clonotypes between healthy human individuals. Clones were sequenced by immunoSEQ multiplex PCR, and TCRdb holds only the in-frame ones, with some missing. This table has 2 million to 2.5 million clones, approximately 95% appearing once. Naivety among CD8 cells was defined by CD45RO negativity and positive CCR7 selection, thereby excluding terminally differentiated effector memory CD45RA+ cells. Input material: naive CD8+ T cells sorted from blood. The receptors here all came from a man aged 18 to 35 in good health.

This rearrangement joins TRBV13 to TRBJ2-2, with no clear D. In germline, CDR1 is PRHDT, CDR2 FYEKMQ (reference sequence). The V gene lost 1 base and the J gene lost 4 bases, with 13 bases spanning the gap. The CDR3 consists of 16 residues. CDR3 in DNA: TGTGCCAGCAGCTTAGCCCTGTCGAGAAGCACCGGGGAGCTGTTTTTT. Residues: CASSLALSRSTGELFF.

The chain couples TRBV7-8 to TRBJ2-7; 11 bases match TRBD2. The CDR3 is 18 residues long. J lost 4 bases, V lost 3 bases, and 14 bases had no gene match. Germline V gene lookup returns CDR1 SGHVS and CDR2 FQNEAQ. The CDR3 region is CASSFGIAGGALSYEQYF. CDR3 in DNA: TGTGCCAGCAGCTTTGGAATAGCGGGAGGGGCTTTATCGTACGAGCAGTACTTC. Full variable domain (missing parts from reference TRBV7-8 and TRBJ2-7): GAGVSQSPRYKVAKRGQDVALRCDPISGHVSLFWYQQALGQGPEFLTYFQNEAQLDKSGLPSDRFFAERPEGSVSTLKIQRTQQEDSAVYLCASSFGIAGGALSYEQYFGPGTRLTVT.

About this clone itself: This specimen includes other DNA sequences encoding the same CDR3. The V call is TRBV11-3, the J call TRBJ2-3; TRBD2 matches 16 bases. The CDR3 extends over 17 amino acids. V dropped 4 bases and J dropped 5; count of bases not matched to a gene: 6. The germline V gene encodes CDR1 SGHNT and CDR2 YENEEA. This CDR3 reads CASSSGLAGGPGDTQYF. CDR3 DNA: TGTGCCAGCAGCTCGGGACTAGCGGGGGGGCCAGGAGATACGCAGTATTTT.

As DNA, the CDR3 is TGTGCCTGGGCCCCGGGCTCGAATGAGCAGTTCTTC. Translating it yields CAWAPGSNEQFF. This chain joins TRBV30 and TRBJ2-1; D unresolved. CDR1 and CDR2 from the germline V gene are GTSNPN and SVGIG (reference sequence). Trimming shortened V by 5 bases and J by 7 bases, and 12 bases separated the two germline ends. CDR3 size: 12 residues.

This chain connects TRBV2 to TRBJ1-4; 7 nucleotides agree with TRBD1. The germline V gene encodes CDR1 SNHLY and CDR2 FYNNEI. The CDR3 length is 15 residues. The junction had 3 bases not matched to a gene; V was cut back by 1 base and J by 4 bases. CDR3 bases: TGTGCCAGCAGTGAAGAGGGGACAGTTAATGAAAAACTGTTTTTT. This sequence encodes CASSEEGTVNEKLFF.

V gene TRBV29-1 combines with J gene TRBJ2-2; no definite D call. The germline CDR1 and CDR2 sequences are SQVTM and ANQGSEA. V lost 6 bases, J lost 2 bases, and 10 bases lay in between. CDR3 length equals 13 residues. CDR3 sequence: CSVFPENTGELFF. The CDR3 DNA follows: TGCAGCGTGTTCCCGGAAAACACCGGGGAGCTGTTTTTT.